The clone carrying this T cell receptor (beta chain) was observed a handful of times. Its antigen is undetermined. The sample carries other DNA sequences with the same CDR3. Staining for CD45RO/CCR7/CD25/CD127/CD95/CD27 allowed sorting of CD4+ naive, central memory, regulatory and stem cell-like memory cells. The sample originates from a study of beta chain features in type 1 diabetes. General study findings and limits: TCRB CDR3s from Type 1 diabetes patients were moderately but significantly shorter in all four CD4+ subsets. VDJ junctions from patients with type 1 diabetes contained fewer insertions and more deletions.

Reverse transcription of all isolated RNA meant that expressed TCRB transcripts were sequenced. TCRdb keeps only in-frame clones here, not all; method: immunoSEQ multiplex PCR. In the table there are approximately 340,000 clones, roughly 16% of which are singletons. The receptor's source is a woman younger than 30 in good health. The source material was naive CD4+ T cells from blood.

The CDR3 sequence is CAWSSGSNQPQHF. The CDR3 coding sequence is TGTGCCTGGAGTTCGGGAAGCAATCAGCCCCAGCATTTT. This sequence joins TRBV30 and TRBJ1-5; D is unresolved. This CDR3 is built from 13 residues. Trimming took off 2 bases at V and 1 base at J, with 6 bases between the two ends. The germline CDR1 and CDR2 sequences are GTSNPN and SVGIG (reference sequence).